Following are 21 T cell receptor beta chains from one sample sequenced in a study of T cell changes during pregnancy in multiple sclerosis. Repertoires were generated with immunoSEQ multiplex PCR, while TCRdb's copy carries only in-frame clones and drops some. The data show over 35,000 clones, around 90% seen once. The sample here was CD8+ T cells from peripheral blood mononuclear cells, taken in the first trimester of pregnancy. All receptors derive from a female donor with multiple sclerosis, enrolled in a pregnancy study.

This chain uses TRBV29-1 with TRBJ1-2, with TRBD1 identical over 8 bases. From germline, CDR1 is SQVTM and CDR2 ANQGSEA. This CDR3 has 12 residues. The trim removed 5 bases at V and 6 bases at J, leaving 5 bases unmatched. The CDR3 spells CSVQDRVDGYTF. The DNA for the CDR3 is TGCAGCGTTCAGGACAGGGTGGATGGCTACACCTTC.

The chain carries TRBV15 and TRBJ2-1, with TRBD2 matching over 9 bases. CDR1 is LNHNV and CDR2 is YYDKDF in the germline V gene (reference sequence). This CDR3 is 14 amino acids long. V was pared by 5 bases and J by 8 bases, with 7 bases of the junction left unmatched. The CDR3 protein is CATSESGGLYEQFF. The CDR3 nucleotides read TGTGCCACCAGCGAAAGCGGGGGGCTCTATGAGCAGTTCTTC.

V usage is TRBV5-4 and J usage is TRBJ1-1; D gene uncertain. This CDR3 spans 13 amino acids. V was clipped by 6 bases and J by 1 base, with 10 bases between them. Germline V gives CDR1 SGHNT, CDR2 YYREEE (reference sequence). CDR3 sequence reads: CASTTRENTEAFF. CDR3 DNA: TGTGCCAGCACCACCCGCGAGAACACTGAAGCTTTCTTT.

The V call is TRBV19, the J call TRBJ2-2, with D perhaps matching TRBD2 (5 bases). The CDR3 sequence is 15 residues long. Deletions cut 3 bases from V and 7 bases from J, with 15 bases between. The germline gives CDR1 LNHDA, CDR2 SQIVND (reference sequence). The CDR3 region is CASSILLDPNGELFF. The CDR3 DNA follows: TGTGCCAGTAGTATCCTACTAGATCCTAACGGGGAGCTGTTTTTT. Combining the CDR3 with reference TRBV19 and TRBJ2-2 gives the whole variable domain DGGITQSPKYLFRKEGQNVTLSCEQNLNHDAMYWYRQDPGQGLRLIYYSQIVNDFQKGDIAEGYSVSREKKESFPLTVTSAQKNPTAFYLCASSILLDPNGELFFGEGSRLTVL.

This chain uses TRBV9 with TRBJ2-1; 7 nucleotides align to TRBD1. Looked up from germline, CDR1 is SGDLS and CDR2 is YYNGEE. There are 14 residues in the CDR3. V was clipped by 4 bases and J by 9 bases; unmatched bases: 10. CDR3 DNA sequence: TGTGCCAGCAGCCCCAGACAGGGTCCGATTGAGCAGTTCTTC. Translated, it gives CASSPRQGPIEQFF.

The chain is built from TRBV10-3 and TRBJ2-7; D call uncertain. Trimming shortened V by 0 bases and J by 4 bases, and 13 bases separated the two germline ends. Germline V gene sequence: CDR1 ENHRY, CDR2 SYGVKD. There are 15 residues in the CDR3. The chain's CDR3 is CAISESESKQYEQYF. The CDR3 DNA is TGTGCCATCAGTGAGTCGGAAAGCAAACAGTACGAGCAGTACTTC.

The chain uses TRBV30 and TRBJ2-1; a weak D match, TRBD1 (6 bases). Germline values: CDR1 GTSNPN, CDR2 SVGIG (reference sequence). The V end lost 3 bases, the J end lost 6 bases, and 9 bases lay between the germline ends. This CDR3 region has 12 residues. In nucleotides, the CDR3 is TGTGCCTGGAGCCTAGGGGGCAATGAGCAGTTCTTC. It translates to CAWSLGGNEQFF.

The chain employs TRBV4-1 and TRBJ2-5; D is perhaps TRBD2 (6 bases). Germline CDR1 MGHRA, CDR2 YSYEKL. V was trimmed by 1 base and J by 4 bases, leaving 10 bases between them. The CDR3 runs to 14 residues. In nucleotides, the CDR3 is TGCGCCAGCAGCCAAGGGGAGGAGGGAGAGACCCAGTACTTC. Encoded protein: CASSQGEEGETQYF.

In regard to this clone: Additional DNA sequences in this sample encode the identical CDR3. V gene TRBV13 combines with J gene TRBJ1-1; 9 bases match TRBD1. The CDR3 runs 14 residues. The V gene's germline CDR1 is PRHDT and CDR2 FYEKMQ (reference sequence). The ends lost 5 bases at V and 5 bases at J; junction bases unmatched: 6. The CDR3 sequence is CASSPGQGRTEAFF. The DNA of the CDR3 is TGTGCCAGCAGCCCGGGACAGGGAAGGACTGAAGCTTTCTTT.

The rearrangement joins TRBV5-6 to TRBJ2-5; TRBD1 might be the D (6 bases). The V gene's germline CDR1 is SGHDT and CDR2 YYEEEE. This CDR3 comprises 15 residues. V shed 0 bases and J shed 5 bases, with 14 bases lying between them. The CDR3 loop is CASSLVQGFTETQYF. The DNA for the CDR3 is TGTGCCAGCAGCTTGGTGCAGGGGTTTACGGAGACCCAGTACTTC.

CDR3 sequence reads: CASSGGTSGGAVTGELFF. DNA of the CDR3: TGTGCCAGCAGCGGCGGCACTAGCGGGGGGGCCGTTACCGGGGAGCTGTTTTTT. V gene TRBV9 combines with J gene TRBJ2-2; TRBD2 matches 13 bases. V lost 3 bases to trimming and J lost 5 bases; unmatched junction nucleotides: 10. Germline CDR1 is SGDLS and CDR2 is YYNGEE. The CDR3 runs 18 residues.

This clone has only a few counts. The V call is TRBV29-1, the J call TRBJ2-7; D might be TRBD1 (6 bases). Germline assignment: CDR1 SQVTM and CDR2 ANQGSEA. Trimming removed 4 bases from V and 4 bases from J, with 17 bases in between. This CDR3 is built from 14 residues. DNA for the CDR3: TGCAGCGTTGTGGTAACGACAGGCGGGTACGAGCAGTACTTC. Protein product: CSVVVTTGGYEQYF.

The rearrangement uses TRBV9 and TRBJ2-2; a possible D gene is TRBD1 (6 bases). This CDR3 comprises 19 residues. The germline V and J ends were trimmed by 1 base and 1 base, with 20 bases remaining between them. Germline V gene data show CDR1 as SGDLS and CDR2 as YYNGEE. The CDR3 DNA reads as TGTGCCAGCAGCGTATCGGTGACCCGGACAGAAGGGAACACCGGGGAGCTGTTTTTT. As protein: CASSVSVTRTEGNTGELFF.

This rearrangement joins TRBV6-1 to TRBJ1-5; 9 bases align to TRBD1. This CDR3 has 13 residues. J lost 7 bases, V lost 7 bases, and 5 bases had no gene match. The germline V gene encodes CDR1 MNHNS and CDR2 SASEGT. The CDR3 bases are TGTGCCAGCATAGACAGGGGGGACCAGCCCCAGCATTTT. It yields the protein CASIDRGDQPQHF.

The gene calls are TRBV5-4 and TRBJ2-5; D is perhaps TRBD1 (5 bases). CDR1 and CDR2 from the germline V gene are SGHNT and YYREEE (reference sequence). The CDR3 contains 12 residues. Trimming took off 3 bases at V and 4 bases at J, with 7 bases between the two ends. Here the CDR3 DNA reads TGTGCCAGCAGCTGGGGCGCAGAGACCCAGTACTTC. As protein: CASSWGAETQYF.

The V and J genes are TRBV27 and TRBJ2-7; no firm D call. Trimming cost V 4 bases and J 3 bases, with 4 bases left between them. CDR3 length equals 11 residues. The germline V gene encodes CDR1 MNHEY and CDR2 SMNVEV (reference sequence). CDR3 amino acids: CASSSYYEQYF. Written as DNA, the CDR3 is TGTGCCAGCAGTTCTTACTACGAGCAGTACTTC.

This clone occurred a few times. The chain uses TRBV19 and TRBJ2-1, with 10 positions matching TRBD2. This CDR3 has 16 amino acids. V shed 7 bases and J 9 bases; nucleotides not matched to a gene: 15. Germline V gives CDR1 LNHDA, CDR2 SQIVND (reference sequence). CDR3 region: CASTPWASGGDGEQFF. Here the CDR3 DNA reads TGTGCCAGTACTCCCTGGGCTAGCGGGGGAGATGGTGAGCAGTTCTTC.

The V call is TRBV21-1, the J call TRBJ2-5; TRBD1, as called in the table, went unchecked against the DNA. TRBV21-1 counts as a pseudogene. The CDR3 length is 16 residues. The CDR3 spells CARDKLPNLDQETQYF. CDR3 nucleotides: TGTGCCAGGGACAAGCTGCCCAACCTGGACCAAGAGACCCAGTACTTC.

The rearrangement links TRBV5-1 to TRBJ2-1; D call uncertain. The CDR3 runs to 16 residues. The germline V gene encodes CDR1 SGHRS and CDR2 YFSETQ. Deletions cut 1 base from V and 5 bases from J, with 16 bases between. CDR3: CASSLSQQAFDNEQFF. In nucleotides, the CDR3 is TGCGCCAGCAGCTTGTCCCAGCAGGCCTTCGACAATGAGCAGTTCTTC.

The rearrangement uses TRBV15 and TRBJ2-7, with 8 bases aligning to TRBD2. V dropped 0 bases and J dropped 4; count of bases not matched to a gene: 5. The CDR3 covers 15 residues. Germline V gene sequence: CDR1 LNHNV, CDR2 YYDKDF (reference sequence). The CDR3 protein is CATSRDFGGAYEQYF. The CDR3 DNA reads TGTGCCACCAGCAGAGATTTCGGGGGGGCGTACGAGCAGTACTTC.

This clone has a single count. This chain connects TRBV28 to TRBJ1-4; D is possibly TRBD1 (6 bases). The CDR3 length is 14 residues. The ends were cut back, 3 bases at V and 5 bases at J, with 10 bases in the middle. Germline CDR1 and CDR2: MDHEN and SYDVKM. As DNA, the CDR3 is TGTGCCAGCAGTTTTCGACAGGAGAATGAAAAACTGTTTTTT. This gives the protein CASSFRQENEKLFF. The full variable domain, in which reference TRBV28 and TRBJ1-4 provide the parts outside the CDR3, is DVKVTQSSRYLVKRTGEKVFLECVQDMDHENMFWYRQDPGLGLRLIYFSYDVKMKEKGDIPEGYSVSREKKERFSLILESASTNQTSMYLCASSFRQENEKLFFGSGTQLSVL.